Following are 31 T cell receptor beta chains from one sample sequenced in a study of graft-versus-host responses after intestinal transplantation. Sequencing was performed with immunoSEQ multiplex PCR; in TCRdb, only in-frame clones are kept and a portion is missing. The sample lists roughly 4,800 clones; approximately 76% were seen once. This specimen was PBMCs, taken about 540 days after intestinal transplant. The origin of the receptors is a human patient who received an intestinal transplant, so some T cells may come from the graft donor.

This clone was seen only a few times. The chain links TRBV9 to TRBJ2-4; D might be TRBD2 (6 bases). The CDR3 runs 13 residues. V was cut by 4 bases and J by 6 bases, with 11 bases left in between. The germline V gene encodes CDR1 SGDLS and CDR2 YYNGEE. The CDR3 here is CASSPGLPNIQYF. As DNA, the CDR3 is TGTGCCAGCAGCCCGGGACTTCCAAACATTCAGTACTTC.

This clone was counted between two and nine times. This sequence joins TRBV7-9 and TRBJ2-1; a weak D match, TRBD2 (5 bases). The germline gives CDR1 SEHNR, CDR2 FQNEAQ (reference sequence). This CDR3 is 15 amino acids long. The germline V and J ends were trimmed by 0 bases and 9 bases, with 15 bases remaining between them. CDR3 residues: CASSLASGSRVEQFF. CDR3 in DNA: TGTGCCAGCAGCTTAGCCTCGGGGTCCAGAGTTGAGCAGTTCTTC. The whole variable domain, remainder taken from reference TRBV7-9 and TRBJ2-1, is DTGVSQNPRHKITKRGQNVTFRCDPISEHNRLYWYRQTLGQGPEFLTYFQNEAQLEKSRLLSDRFSAERPKGSFSTLEIQRTEQGDSAMYLCASSLASGSRVEQFFGPGTRLTVL.

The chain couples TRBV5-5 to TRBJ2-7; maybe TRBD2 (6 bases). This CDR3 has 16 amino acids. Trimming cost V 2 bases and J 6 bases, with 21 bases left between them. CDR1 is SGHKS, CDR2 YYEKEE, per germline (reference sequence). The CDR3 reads CASSLAGSLHGFEQYF. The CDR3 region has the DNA TGTGCCAGCAGCTTAGCGGGCAGTCTCCACGGGTTCGAGCAGTACTTC.

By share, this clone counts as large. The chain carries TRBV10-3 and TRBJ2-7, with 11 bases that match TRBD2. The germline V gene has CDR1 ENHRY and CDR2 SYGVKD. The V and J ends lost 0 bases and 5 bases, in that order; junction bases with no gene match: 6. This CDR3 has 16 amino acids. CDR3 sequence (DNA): TGTGCCATCAGTGAGTCGGTCCCACTAGCGGGGGACGAGCAGTACTTC. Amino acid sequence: CAISESVPLAGDEQYF.

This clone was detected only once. The CDR3, as DNA: TGTGCCAGCAGGTTCGGCACGAACACCGGGGAGCTGTTTTTT. This translates into CASRFGTNTGELFF. J is TRBJ2-2 and V is TRBV6-6, with D hard to call. Germline V gives CDR1 MNHNY, CDR2 SVGAGI (reference sequence). This CDR3 is 14 amino acids long. The V gene lost 6 bases and the J gene lost 0 bases, with 8 bases spanning the gap.

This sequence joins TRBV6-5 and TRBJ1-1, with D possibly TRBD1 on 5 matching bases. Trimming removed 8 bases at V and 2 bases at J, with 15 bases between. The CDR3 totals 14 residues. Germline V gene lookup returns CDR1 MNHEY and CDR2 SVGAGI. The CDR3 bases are TGTGCCAGCGGAAAACGGGACGGTAACACTGAAGCTTTCTTT. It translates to CASGKRDGNTEAFF.

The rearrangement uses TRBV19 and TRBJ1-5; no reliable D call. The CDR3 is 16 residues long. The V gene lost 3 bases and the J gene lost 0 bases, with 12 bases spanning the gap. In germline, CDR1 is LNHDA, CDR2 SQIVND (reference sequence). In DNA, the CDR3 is TGTGCCAGTAGTATTTCGGCTCCCTCTAGCAATCAGCCCCAGCATTTT. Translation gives CASSISAPSSNQPQHF. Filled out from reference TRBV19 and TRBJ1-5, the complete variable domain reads DGGITQSPKYLFRKEGQNVTLSCEQNLNHDAMYWYRQDPGQGLRLIYYSQIVNDFQKGDIAEGYSVSREKKESFPLTVTSAQKNPTAFYLCASSISAPSSNQPQHFGDGTRLSIL.

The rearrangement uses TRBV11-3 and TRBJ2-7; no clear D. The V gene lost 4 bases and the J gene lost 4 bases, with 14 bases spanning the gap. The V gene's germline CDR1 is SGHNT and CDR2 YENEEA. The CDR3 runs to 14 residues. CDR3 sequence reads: CASSSARVGYEQYF. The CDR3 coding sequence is TGTGCCAGCAGCTCCGCCCGGGTTGGGTACGAGCAGTACTTC.

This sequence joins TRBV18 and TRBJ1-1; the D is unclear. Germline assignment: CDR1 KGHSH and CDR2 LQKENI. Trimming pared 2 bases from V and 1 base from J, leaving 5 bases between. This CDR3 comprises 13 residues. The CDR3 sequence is CASSPYGNTEAFF. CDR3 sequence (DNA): TGTGCCAGCTCACCATACGGGAACACTGAAGCTTTCTTT.

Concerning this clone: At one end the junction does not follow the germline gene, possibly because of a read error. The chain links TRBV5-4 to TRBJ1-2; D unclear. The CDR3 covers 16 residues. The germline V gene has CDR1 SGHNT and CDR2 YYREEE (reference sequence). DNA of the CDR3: TGCGCCAGCAGCCAAGATCTTGGGTATACGAACTATGGCTACACCTTC. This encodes CASSQDLGYTNYGYTF.

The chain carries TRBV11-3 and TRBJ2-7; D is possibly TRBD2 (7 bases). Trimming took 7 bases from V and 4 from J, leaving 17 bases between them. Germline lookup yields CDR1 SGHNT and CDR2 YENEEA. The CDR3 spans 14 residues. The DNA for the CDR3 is TGTGCCAGCACCCGATCGGGGGGCCAATACGAGCAGTACTTC. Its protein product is CASTRSGGQYEQYF.

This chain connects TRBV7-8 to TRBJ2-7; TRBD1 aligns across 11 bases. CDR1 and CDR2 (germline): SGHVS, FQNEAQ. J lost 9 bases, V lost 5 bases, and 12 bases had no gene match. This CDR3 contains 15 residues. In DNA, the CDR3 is TGTGCCAGCAGCCCGCCCGGGGACAGGGGGTGGGGGCAGTACTTC. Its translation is CASSPPGDRGWGQYF. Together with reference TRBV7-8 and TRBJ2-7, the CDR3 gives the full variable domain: GAGVSQSPRYKVAKRGQDVALRCDPISGHVSLFWYQQALGQGPEFLTYFQNEAQLDKSGLPSDRFFAERPEGSVSTLKIQRTQQEDSAVYLCASSPPGDRGWGQYFGPGTRLTVT.

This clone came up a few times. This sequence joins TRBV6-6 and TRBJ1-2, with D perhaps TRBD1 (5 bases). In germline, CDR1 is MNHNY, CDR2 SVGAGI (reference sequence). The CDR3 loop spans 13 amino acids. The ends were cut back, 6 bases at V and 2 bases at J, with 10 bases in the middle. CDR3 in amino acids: CASRVQGNYGYTF. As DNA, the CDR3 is TGTGCCAGCAGGGTCCAGGGCAACTATGGCTACACCTTC.

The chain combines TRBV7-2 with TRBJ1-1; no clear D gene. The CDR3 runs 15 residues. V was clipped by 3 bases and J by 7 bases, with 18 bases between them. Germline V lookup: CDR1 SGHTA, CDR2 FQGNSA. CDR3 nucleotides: TGTGCCAGCAGCTTCAGACCCAAAGGAGGGAGTGAAGCTTTCTTT. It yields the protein CASSFRPKGGSEAFF.

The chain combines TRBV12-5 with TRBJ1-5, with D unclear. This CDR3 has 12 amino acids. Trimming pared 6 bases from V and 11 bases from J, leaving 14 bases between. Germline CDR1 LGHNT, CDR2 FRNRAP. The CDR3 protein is CASGLGGSAQHF. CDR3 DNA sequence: TGTGCTAGTGGCCTTGGTGGATCAGCCCAGCATTTT.

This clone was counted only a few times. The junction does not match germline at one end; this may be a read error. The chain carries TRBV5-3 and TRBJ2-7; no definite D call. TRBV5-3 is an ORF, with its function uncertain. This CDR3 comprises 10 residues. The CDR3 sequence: CASSSYEQYF. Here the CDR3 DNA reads TGTGCCAGCAGCTCCTACGAGCAGTACTTC.

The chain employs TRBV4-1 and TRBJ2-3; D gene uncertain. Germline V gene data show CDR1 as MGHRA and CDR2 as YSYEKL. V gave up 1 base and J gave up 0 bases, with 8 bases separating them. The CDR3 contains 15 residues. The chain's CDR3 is CASSQVTLSTDTQYF. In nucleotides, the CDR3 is TGCGCCAGCAGCCAAGTTACCCTTAGCACAGATACGCAGTATTTT.

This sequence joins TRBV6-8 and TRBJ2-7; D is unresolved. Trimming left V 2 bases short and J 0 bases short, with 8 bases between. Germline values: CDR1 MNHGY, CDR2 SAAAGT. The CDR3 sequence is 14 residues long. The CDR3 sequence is CASSYRDFSYEQYF. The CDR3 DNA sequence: TGTGCCAGCAGTTACCGAGACTTCTCCTACGAGCAGTACTTC.

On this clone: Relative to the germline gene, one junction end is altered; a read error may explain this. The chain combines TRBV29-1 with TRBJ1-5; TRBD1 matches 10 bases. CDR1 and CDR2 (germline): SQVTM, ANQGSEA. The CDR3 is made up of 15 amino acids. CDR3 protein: CSAEEGTGGNQPQHF. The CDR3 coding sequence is TGCAGCGCTGAAGAGGGGACAGGGGGCAATCAGCCCCAGCATTTT.

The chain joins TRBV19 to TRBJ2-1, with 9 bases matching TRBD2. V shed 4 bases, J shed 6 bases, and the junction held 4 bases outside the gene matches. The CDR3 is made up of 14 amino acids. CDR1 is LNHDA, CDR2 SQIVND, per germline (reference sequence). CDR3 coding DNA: TGTGCCAGTAGTAGCGGGGGGGCCCTCAATGAGCAGTTCTTC. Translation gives CASSSGGALNEQFF.

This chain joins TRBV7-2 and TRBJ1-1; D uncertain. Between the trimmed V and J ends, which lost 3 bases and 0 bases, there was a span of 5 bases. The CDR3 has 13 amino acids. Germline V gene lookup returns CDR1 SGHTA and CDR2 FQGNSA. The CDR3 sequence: CASSFSVNTEAFF. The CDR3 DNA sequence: TGTGCCAGCAGCTTTTCTGTGAACACTGAAGCTTTCTTT.

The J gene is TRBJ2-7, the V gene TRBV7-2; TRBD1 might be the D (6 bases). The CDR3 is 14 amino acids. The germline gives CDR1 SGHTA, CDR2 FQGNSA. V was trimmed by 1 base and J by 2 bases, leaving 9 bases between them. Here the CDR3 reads CASSLVGQTYEQYF. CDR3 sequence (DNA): TGTGCCAGCAGCTTAGTGGGACAAACCTACGAGCAGTACTTC.

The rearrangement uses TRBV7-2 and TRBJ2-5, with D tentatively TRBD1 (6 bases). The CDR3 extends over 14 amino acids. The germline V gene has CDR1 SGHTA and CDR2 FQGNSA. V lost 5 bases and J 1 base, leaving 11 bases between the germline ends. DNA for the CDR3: TGTGCCAGCAGCAAACAGGGTACCCAAGAGACCCAGTACTTC. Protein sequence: CASSKQGTQETQYF.

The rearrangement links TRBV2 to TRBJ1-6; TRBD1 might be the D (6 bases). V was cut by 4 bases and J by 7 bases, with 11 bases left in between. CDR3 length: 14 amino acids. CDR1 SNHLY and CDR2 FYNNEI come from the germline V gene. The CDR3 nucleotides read TGTGCCAGCAGTGTCGACAGGATGAATTCACCCCTCCACTTT. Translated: CASSVDRMNSPLHF. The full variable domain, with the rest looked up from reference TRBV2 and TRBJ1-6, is EPEVTQTPSHQVTQMGQEVILRCVPISNHLYFYWYRQILGQKVEFLVSFYNNEISEKSEIFDDQFSVERPDGSNFTLKIRSTKLEDSAMYFCASSVDRMNSPLHFGNGTRLTVT.

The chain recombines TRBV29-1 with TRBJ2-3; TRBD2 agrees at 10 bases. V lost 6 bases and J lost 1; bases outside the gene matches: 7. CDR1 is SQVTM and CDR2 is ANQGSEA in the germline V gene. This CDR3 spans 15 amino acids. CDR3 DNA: TGCAGCGTGCCGACTACTAGCGGGGGCACAGATACGCAGTATTTT. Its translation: CSVPTTSGGTDTQYF.

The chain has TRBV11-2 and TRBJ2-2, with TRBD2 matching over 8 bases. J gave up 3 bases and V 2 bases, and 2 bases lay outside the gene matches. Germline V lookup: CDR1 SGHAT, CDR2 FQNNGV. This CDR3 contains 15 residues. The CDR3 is CASSLTSGYTGELFF. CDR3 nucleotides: TGTGCCAGCAGCTTAACTAGCGGCTACACCGGGGAGCTGTTTTTT.

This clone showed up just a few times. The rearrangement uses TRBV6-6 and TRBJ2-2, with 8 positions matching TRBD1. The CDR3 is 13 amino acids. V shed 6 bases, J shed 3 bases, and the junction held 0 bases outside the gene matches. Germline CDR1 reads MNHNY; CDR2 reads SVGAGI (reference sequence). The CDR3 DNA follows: TGTGCCAGCAGGACAGGGGACACCGGGGAGCTGTTTTTT. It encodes CASRTGDTGELFF.

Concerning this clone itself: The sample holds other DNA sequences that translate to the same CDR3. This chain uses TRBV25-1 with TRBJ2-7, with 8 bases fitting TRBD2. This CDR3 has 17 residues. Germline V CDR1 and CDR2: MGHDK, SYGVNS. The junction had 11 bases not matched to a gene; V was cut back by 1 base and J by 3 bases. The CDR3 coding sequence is TGTGCCAGCAGTGAATCTTCCGGGAGGGGGGACTACTACGAGCAGTACTTC. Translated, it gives CASSESSGRGDYYEQYF.

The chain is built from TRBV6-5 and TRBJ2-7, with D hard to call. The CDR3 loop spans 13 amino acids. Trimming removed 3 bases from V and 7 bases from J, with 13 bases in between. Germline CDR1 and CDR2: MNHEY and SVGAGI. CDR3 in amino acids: CASSYPKSLEQYF. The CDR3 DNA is TGTGCCAGCAGTTATCCCAAATCCCTGGAGCAGTACTTC.

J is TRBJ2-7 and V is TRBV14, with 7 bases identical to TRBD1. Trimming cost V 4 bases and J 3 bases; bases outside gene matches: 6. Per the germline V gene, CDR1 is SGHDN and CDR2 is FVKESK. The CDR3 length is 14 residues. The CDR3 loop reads CASSRLGGLYEQYF. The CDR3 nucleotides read TGTGCCAGCAGCCGCTTAGGGGGCCTCTACGAGCAGTACTTC.

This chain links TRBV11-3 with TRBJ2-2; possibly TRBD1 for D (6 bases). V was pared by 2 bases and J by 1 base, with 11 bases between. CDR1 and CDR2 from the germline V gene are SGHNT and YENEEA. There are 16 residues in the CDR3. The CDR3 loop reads CASSLRQAWNTGELFF. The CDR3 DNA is TGTGCCAGCAGCTTACGACAGGCTTGGAACACCGGGGAGCTGTTTTTT. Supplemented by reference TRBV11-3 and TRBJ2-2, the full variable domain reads EAGVVQSPRYKIIEKKQPVAFWCNPISGHNTLYWYLQNLGQGPELLIRYENEEAVDDSQLPKDRFSAERLKGVDSTLKIQPAELGDSAVYLCASSLRQAWNTGELFFGEGSRLTVL.